One T cell receptor (beta chain) is described in this entry. Germline-derived CDR1 and CDR2 are MGHDK and SYGVNS. The J segment lost 0 bases and the V segment lost 3 bases, leaving 4 bases of the junction unmatched. The CDR3 covers 17 residues. Sequencing was performed with immunoSEQ multiplex PCR; in TCRdb, only in-frame clones are kept and a portion is missing. The repertoire consists of over 350,000 clones, with around 87% occurring once and the leading ten covering more than 0.85%. Participants spanned ages about 18 to 89 years and resided in about two dozen US areas. The sample is drawn from a study of blood T cell repertoires in COVID-19.

The sample consisted of PBMCs or T cells enriched from blood (not recorded which). The receptor was derived from a woman aged 25 to 39 with acute COVID-19. The rearrangement joins TRBV25-1 to TRBJ2-6, with 8 bases fitting TRBD1. CDR3 residues: CASSDGTGVSGANVLTF. As DNA, the CDR3 is TGTGCCAGCAGTGACGGGACAGGCGTCTCTGGGGCCAACGTCCTGACTTTC. The whole variable domain, remainder taken from reference TRBV25-1 and TRBJ2-6, is EADIYQTPRYLVIGTGKKITLECSQTMGHDKMYWYQQDPGMELHLIHYSYGVNSTEKGDLSSESTVSRIRTEHFPLTLESARPSHTSQYLCASSDGTGVSGANVLTFGAGSRLTVL.